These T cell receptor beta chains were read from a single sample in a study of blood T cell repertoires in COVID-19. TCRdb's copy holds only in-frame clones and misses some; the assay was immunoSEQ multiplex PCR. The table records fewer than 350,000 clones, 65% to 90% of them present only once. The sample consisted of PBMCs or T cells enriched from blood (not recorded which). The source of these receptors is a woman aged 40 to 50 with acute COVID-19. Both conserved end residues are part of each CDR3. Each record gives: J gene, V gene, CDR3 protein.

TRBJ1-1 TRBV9 CASSLGQGHTEAFF
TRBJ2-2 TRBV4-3 CASSQGTGGTGELFF
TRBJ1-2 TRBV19 CASSPGQGASNYGYTF
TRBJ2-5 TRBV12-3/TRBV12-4 CASSLVAKETQYF
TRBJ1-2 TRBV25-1 CASGARGLGGGYTF
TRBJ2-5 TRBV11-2 CASSLRSTAQETQYF
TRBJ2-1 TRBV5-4 CASSPRQGDNEQFF
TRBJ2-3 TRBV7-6 CASSSTGTGLYTQYF
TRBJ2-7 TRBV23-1 CASSQPDREEYF
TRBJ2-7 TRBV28 CASGISTYEQYF